This section outlines one TCR beta chain sequence together with its context. This CDR3 has 14 residues. Trimming took off 4 bases at V and 1 base at J, with 11 bases between the two ends. Germline V gives CDR1 SGHRS, CDR2 YFSETQ. The data belong to a study of T cells in tumors after PD-1 blockade. Study at large: Excluded were patients with checkpoint blockade, immunosuppressants, or radiotherapy or other anti-cancer therapy within 4 weeks.

Sequenced by immunoSEQ multiplex PCR; TCRdb stores in-frame clones only, minus some. Here the sample spans 4,000 to 5,000 clones, over 65% being singletons. The time point: first of two pre-therapy site-matched biopsies 2 to 3 months apart. Tumor biopsies came from the same primary tumor site before and after PD-1 blockade. Input was roughly 616 ng to 6,004 ng of genomic DNA from tumor or blood. The sequence derives from a human donor with basal cell carcinoma. The specimen was tumor tissue, collected before anti-PD-1 treatment. This sequence joins TRBV5-1 and TRBJ1-1, with D perhaps matching TRBD1 (5 bases). CDR3 residues: CASSPGAGNTEAFF. CDR3 coding DNA: TGCGCCAGCAGCCCTGGGGCAGGGAACACTGAAGCTTTCTTT.